What follows are 24 T cell receptor beta chains derived from one specimen sequenced in a study of T-cell memory formation after mild COVID-19. TCRdb processed the 5' RACE reads anew with MiXCR; each CDR3 protein has one entry. The sample carries more than 35,000 distinct CDR3 sequences, 7.5% to 10% recorded once. Sequenced sample: PBMCs or a T cell subset sorted from them (not recorded which). The receptors were gathered from an adult woman who had mild COVID-19 (a few samples of this study predate the infection). Cell type and time point are not known.

Many counts were recorded for this clonotype. The genes are TRBV12-3 or TRBV12-4 and TRBJ1-5; tentatively, D is TRBD1 (6 bases). V shed 5 bases and J shed 7 bases, with 9 bases lying between them. This CDR3 contains 12 residues. Here the CDR3 reads CASSRGGQPQHF. CDR3 nucleotides: TGTGCCAGCAGTCGAGGGGGGCAGCCCCAGCATTTT.

This chain joins TRBV27 and TRBJ2-3; 7 nucleotides agree with TRBD1. CDR1 and CDR2 from the germline V gene are MNHEY and SMNVEV (reference sequence). V lost 2 bases to trimming and J lost 5 bases; unmatched junction nucleotides: 4. This CDR3 comprises 14 residues. Here the CDR3 reads CASSLNQGEDTQYF. Here the CDR3 DNA reads TGTGCCAGCAGTTTAAATCAGGGGGAAGATACGCAGTATTTT.

The table lists this clonotype with a few counts. V gene TRBV30 combines with J gene TRBJ1-2; 9 bases fit TRBD1. CDR1 and CDR2 (germline): GTSNPN, SVGIG (reference sequence). The J segment lost 7 bases and the V segment lost 5 bases, leaving 8 bases of the junction unmatched. CDR3 size: 13 residues. CDR3: CAWAPDRGVGYTF. The DNA for the CDR3 is TGTGCCTGGGCTCCGGACAGGGGAGTTGGCTACACCTTC.

This clonotype turned up a few times. The rearrangement links TRBV5-6 to TRBJ1-2; D is unclear. The V end lost 6 bases, the J end lost 4 bases, and 13 bases lay between the germline ends. This CDR3 contains 13 residues. The V gene's germline CDR1 is SGHDT and CDR2 YYEEEE. CDR3 coding DNA: TGTGCCAGCACCCCCTGGGCGGTCTATGGCTACACCTTC. Translation: CASTPWAVYGYTF.

This clonotype came up a few times. The chain employs TRBV12-3 or TRBV12-4 and TRBJ1-2, with TRBD1 as a possible D gene (5 bases). V lost 7 bases and J 4 bases, leaving 13 bases between the germline ends. This CDR3 region has 13 residues. CDR3 in amino acids: CASTLDSIYGYTF. The CDR3 DNA sequence: TGTGCCAGCACCTTAGACAGCATCTATGGCTACACCTTC.

This clonotype has at least ten counts. At one end, the junction sequence differs from germline, possibly due to a read error. The chain carries TRBV7-7 and TRBJ2-5; no firm D call. The germline V gene encodes CDR1 SSHAT and CDR2 FNYEAQ (reference sequence). This CDR3 contains 15 residues. DNA of the CDR3: TGTGCTAGCAGCACCGGACGGAGCCGAATGGAGACCCAGTACTTC. This encodes CASSTGRSRMETQYF.

This clonotype was detected only a few times. The chain carries TRBV7-6 and TRBJ2-7; no definite D call. V was shortened by 5 bases and J by 3 bases, with 17 bases between the two germline ends. The CDR3 consists of 15 residues. Germline V gene lookup returns CDR1 SGHVS and CDR2 FNYEAQ. CDR3 loop: CASSLAIESFYEQYF. The CDR3 nucleotides read TGTGCCAGCAGCCTTGCGATAGAGAGCTTCTACGAGCAGTACTTC.

This clonotype occurred many times. This rearrangement joins TRBV5-1 to TRBJ2-3; no reliable D call. From germline, CDR1 is SGHRS and CDR2 YFSETQ. The CDR3 is 15 amino acids. The V end was cut by 4 bases, the J end by 5 bases, with 17 bases between. CDR3 DNA: TGCGCCAGCAGCGGGCACCTGCAACGGAGAGATACGCAGTATTTT. Translating gives CASSGHLQRRDTQYF.

The chain employs TRBV10-2 and TRBJ1-1, with TRBD1 as a possible D gene (5 bases). Germline CDR1 and CDR2: WSHSY and SAAADI. The V end lost 7 bases, the J end lost 4 bases, and 13 bases lay between the germline ends. The length of the CDR3 is 13 residues. CDR3 in amino acids: CASTRGRVTEAFF. For the CDR3, the DNA is TGCGCCAGCACGAGGGGCCGGGTCACTGAAGCTTTCTTT.

This clonotype was observed at least ten times. The CDR3 reads CASSQDRAYEQYF. CDR3 nucleotide sequence: TGTGCCAGCAGCCAAGACAGAGCCTACGAGCAGTACTTC. The J gene is TRBJ2-7, the V gene TRBV3-1; D is uncertain. The CDR3 covers 13 residues. Trimming shortened V by 0 bases and J by 2 bases, and 5 bases separated the two germline ends. CDR1 LGHDT and CDR2 YNNKEL come from the germline V gene (reference sequence).

In its sample, this clonotype was seen many times. This chain joins TRBV7-2 and TRBJ2-1, with D unclear. The CDR3 is 15 amino acids. Germline assignment: CDR1 SGHTA and CDR2 FQGNSA. V was shortened by 1 base and J by 0 bases, with 7 bases between the two germline ends. CDR3 sequence reads: CASSLDYTSYNEQFF. CDR3 DNA: TGTGCCAGCAGCTTAGACTATACCTCCTACAATGAGCAGTTCTTC. Using reference TRBV7-2 and TRBJ2-1 for the parts outside the CDR3, the full variable domain is GAGVSQSPSNKVTEKGKDVELRCDPISGHTALYWYRQSLGQGLEFLIYFQGNSAPDKSGLPSDRFSAERTGGSVSTLTIQRTQQEDSAVYLCASSLDYTSYNEQFFGPGTRLTVL.

This chain uses TRBV4-2 with TRBJ1-1, with 8 bases aligning to TRBD1. J gave up 3 bases and V 5 bases, and 8 bases lay outside the gene matches. CDR3 size: 15 residues. Germline values: CDR1 LGHNA, CDR2 YNFKEQ. The CDR3: CASSERTGMDTEAFF. The CDR3 coding sequence is TGTGCCAGCAGCGAACGGACAGGGATGGACACTGAAGCTTTCTTT.

The chain uses TRBV7-3 and TRBJ2-7, with D perhaps TRBD2 (5 bases). Trimming took 2 bases from V and 5 from J, leaving 16 bases between them. Germline V gene sequence: CDR1 SGHTA, CDR2 FQGTGA. The length of the CDR3 is 15 residues. CDR3 DNA: TGTGCCAGCAGCTTAGGCGGGTCATTTCGGGACGAGCAGTACTTC. Translating gives CASSLGGSFRDEQYF.

The chain carries TRBV28 and TRBJ2-7, with no clear D. The ends were cut back, 5 bases at V and 4 bases at J, with 6 bases in the middle. The length of the CDR3 is 11 residues. Germline values: CDR1 MDHEN, CDR2 SYDVKM. The CDR3 DNA is TGTGCCAGCAGTACGAAATACGAGCAGTACTTC. Translating gives CASSTKYEQYF.

This clonotype was counted a few times. The chain recombines TRBV4-2 with TRBJ2-7; D is possibly TRBD2 (6 bases). Germline V gives CDR1 LGHNA, CDR2 YNFKEQ. V was pared by 5 bases and J by 2 bases, with 25 bases between. The CDR3 loop spans 18 amino acids. The DNA of the CDR3 is TGTGCCAGCAGCTATCGATTGGGCGGGACTGGTTCCACCTACGAGCAGTACTTC. Translated, it gives CASSYRLGGTGSTYEQYF.

This clonotype was recorded at least ten times. This sequence joins TRBV12-3 or TRBV12-4 and TRBJ2-5; the match to TRBD2 covers 9 bases. V was clipped by 3 bases and J by 5 bases; unmatched bases: 7. The CDR3 length is 15 residues. CDR3 sequence reads: CASSFMAGGAETQYF. In DNA, the CDR3 is TGTGCCAGCAGTTTCATGGCGGGGGGGGCCGAGACCCAGTACTTC.

DNA for the CDR3: TGTGCCAGCAGTCCGGACACAATGAGGGGCTACACCTTC. Translation: CASSPDTMRGYTF. The chain has TRBV7-2 and TRBJ1-2, with D maybe TRBD1 (5 bases). Germline V gene lookup returns CDR1 SGHTA and CDR2 FQGNSA. V dropped 6 bases and J dropped 8 bases, with 16 bases sitting between them. This CDR3 has 13 amino acids.

The J gene is TRBJ2-1, the V gene TRBV6-6; D is unresolved. Deletions cut 3 bases from V and 6 bases from J, with 9 bases between. The CDR3 extends over 13 amino acids. The germline V gene encodes CDR1 MNHNY and CDR2 SVGAGI (reference sequence). The CDR3 region has the DNA TGTGCCAGCAGTTATGAGATCGGCAATGAGCAGTTCTTC. Translation: CASSYEIGNEQFF.

This rearrangement joins TRBV20-1 to TRBJ2-5; 9 positions agree with TRBD1. V shed 1 base, J shed 9 bases, and the junction held 9 bases outside the gene matches. This CDR3 has 14 amino acids. In germline, CDR1 is DFQATT, CDR2 SNEGSKA (reference sequence). For the CDR3, the DNA is TGCAGTGCTAGAGGACAGGGGGGGCACGCGGCCCAGTACTTC. Its protein is CSARGQGGHAAQYF.

The sample holds a few counts of this clonotype. The chain has TRBV24-1 and TRBJ1-5; possible D gene TRBD1, 6 bases. CDR1 is KGHDR and CDR2 is SFDVKD in the germline V gene. Trimming took 7 bases from V and 5 from J, leaving 11 bases between them. The CDR3 length is 13 residues. The CDR3: CATSSGGYQPQHF. CDR3 DNA: TGTGCCACCAGCTCGGGGGGCTATCAGCCCCAGCATTTT.

The table lists this clonotype with many counts. This chain connects TRBV7-9 to TRBJ1-5; no reliable D call. Trimming removed 1 base at V and 5 bases at J, with 6 bases between. Germline-derived CDR1 and CDR2 are SEHNR and FQNEAQ (reference sequence). The length of the CDR3 is 13 residues. CDR3 nucleotides: TGTGCCAGCAGCTTAGAGACTTATCAGCCCCAGCATTTT. It translates to CASSLETYQPQHF.

A few counts support this clonotype. The rearrangement uses TRBV4-3 and TRBJ2-1, with TRBD2 matching 10 bases. V was clipped by 0 bases and J by 3 bases; unmatched bases: 2. The CDR3 is made up of 16 amino acids. The V gene's germline CDR1 is LGHNA and CDR2 YSLEER. CDR3 in amino acids: CASSQETSGHYNEQFF. Here the CDR3 DNA reads TGCGCCAGCAGCCAAGAGACTAGCGGGCACTACAATGAGCAGTTCTTC.

The chain recombines TRBV27 with TRBJ1-1; the D is unclear. The CDR3 runs to 16 residues. With 3 bases removed from V and 0 bases from J, the gap between germline ends came to 14 bases. The germline CDR1 and CDR2 sequences are MNHEY and SMNVEV (reference sequence). CDR3 in amino acids: CASSLKGLRMNTEAFF. In nucleotides, the CDR3 is TGTGCCAGCAGTTTGAAAGGTTTGCGCATGAACACTGAAGCTTTCTTT.

This clonotype was observed many times. J is TRBJ2-3 and V is TRBV27, with D unresolved. Germline values: CDR1 MNHEY, CDR2 SMNVEV (reference sequence). CDR3 length: 10 amino acids. Trimming took 8 bases from V and 3 from J, leaving 3 bases between them. The CDR3 is CASGTDTQYF. As DNA, the CDR3 is TGTGCCAGCGGAACAGATACGCAGTATTTT.